The entry below describes one T cell receptor beta chain. At one boundary the junction diverges from the germline segment, which might be a read error. RNA was extracted from bulk tissue without any cell sorting. This CDR3 spans 17 amino acids. Germline V gene data show CDR1 as SGHNT and CDR2 as YENEEA. The library came from three nested PCR rounds adapted from ARM-PCR protocols. TCRdb re-derived calls from the multiplex PCR reads in MiXCR, one entry per CDR3 protein. The sample lists around 86,000 distinct CDR3 sequences; over 60% were seen once. The source of the sample is a study of tumor and adjacent non-tumor tissue in lung cancer. Study-level background: Histology: about 13 adenocarcinoma, a couple of squamous cell carcinoma, 1 small cell lung cancer. Aged about 31 to 76 years, patients included roughly eleven men and about 5 women with stage I to III disease.

Sequencing input: lung tumor tissue. The receptor comes from a woman in her thirties or forties with non-small cell lung cancer. The rearrangement uses TRBV11-3 and TRBJ1-3; D gene uncertain. The DNA for the CDR3 is TGTGCCAGTAGTCGTTACGAGAACGGTATGAAAGGAAACACCACATATTTT. Amino acids: CASSRYENGMKGNTTYF.